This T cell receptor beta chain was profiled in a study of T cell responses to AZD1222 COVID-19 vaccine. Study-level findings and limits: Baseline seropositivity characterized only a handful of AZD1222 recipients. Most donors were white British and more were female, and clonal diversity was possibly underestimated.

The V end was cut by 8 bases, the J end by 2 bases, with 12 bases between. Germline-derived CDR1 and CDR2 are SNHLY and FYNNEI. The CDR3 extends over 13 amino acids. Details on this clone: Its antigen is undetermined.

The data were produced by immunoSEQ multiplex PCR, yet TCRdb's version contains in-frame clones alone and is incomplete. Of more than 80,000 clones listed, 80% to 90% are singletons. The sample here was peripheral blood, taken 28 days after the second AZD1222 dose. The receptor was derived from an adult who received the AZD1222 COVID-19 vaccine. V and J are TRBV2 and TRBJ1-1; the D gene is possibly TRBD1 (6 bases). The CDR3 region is CASGYRANTEAFF. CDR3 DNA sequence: TGTGCCAGCGGTTACAGGGCAAACACTGAAGCTTTCTTT.